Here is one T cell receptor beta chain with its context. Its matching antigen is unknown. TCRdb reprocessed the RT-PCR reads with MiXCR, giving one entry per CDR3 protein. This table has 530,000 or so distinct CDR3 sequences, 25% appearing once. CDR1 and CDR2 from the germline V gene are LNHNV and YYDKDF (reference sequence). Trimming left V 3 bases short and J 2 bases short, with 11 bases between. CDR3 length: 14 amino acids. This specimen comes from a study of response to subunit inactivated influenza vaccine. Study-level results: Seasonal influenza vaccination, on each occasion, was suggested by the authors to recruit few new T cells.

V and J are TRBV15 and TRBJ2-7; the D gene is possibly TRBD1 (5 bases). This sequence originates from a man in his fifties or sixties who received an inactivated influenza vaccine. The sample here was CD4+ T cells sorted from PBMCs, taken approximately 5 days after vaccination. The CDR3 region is CATSSLQATYEQYF. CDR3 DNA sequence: TGTGCCACCAGCAGTCTACAGGCGACCTACGAGCAGTACTTC.